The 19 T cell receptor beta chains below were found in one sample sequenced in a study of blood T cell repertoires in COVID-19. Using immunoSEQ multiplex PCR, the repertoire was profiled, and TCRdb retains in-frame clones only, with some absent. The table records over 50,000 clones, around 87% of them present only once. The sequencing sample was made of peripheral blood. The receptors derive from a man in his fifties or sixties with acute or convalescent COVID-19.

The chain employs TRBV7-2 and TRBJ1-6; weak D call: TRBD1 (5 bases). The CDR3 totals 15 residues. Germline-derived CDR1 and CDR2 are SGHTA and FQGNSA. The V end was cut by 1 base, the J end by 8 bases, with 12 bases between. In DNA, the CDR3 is TGTGCCAGCAGCTTAGGTGGGGGGGTACATTCACCCCTCCACTTT. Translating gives CASSLGGGVHSPLHF. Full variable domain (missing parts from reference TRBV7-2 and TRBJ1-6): GAGVSQSPSNKVTEKGKDVELRCDPISGHTALYWYRQSLGQGLEFLIYFQGNSAPDKSGLPSDRFSAERTGGSVSTLTIQRTQQEDSAVYLCASSLGGGVHSPLHFGNGTRLTVT.

The CDR3 DNA is TGTGCCAGCAGTAGGACAGGGTCCTATGGCTACACCTTC. It encodes CASSRTGSYGYTF. This chain links TRBV6-5 with TRBJ1-2; 8 bases align to TRBD1. Germline assignment: CDR1 MNHEY and CDR2 SVGAGI. CDR3 size: 13 residues. With 5 bases clipped from V and 4 bases from J, the junction kept 3 bases outside the gene matches.

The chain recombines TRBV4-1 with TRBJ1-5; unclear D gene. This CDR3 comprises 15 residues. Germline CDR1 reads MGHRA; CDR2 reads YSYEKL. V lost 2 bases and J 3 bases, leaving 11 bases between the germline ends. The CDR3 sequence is CASSQIGQPNQPQHF. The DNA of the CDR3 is TGCGCCAGCAGCCAAATTGGGCAGCCCAATCAGCCCCAGCATTTT.

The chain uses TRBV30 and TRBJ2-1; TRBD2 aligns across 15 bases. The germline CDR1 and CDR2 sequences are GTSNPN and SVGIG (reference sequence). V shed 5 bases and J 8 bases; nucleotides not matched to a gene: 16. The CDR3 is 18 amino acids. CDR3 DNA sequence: TGTGCCTGGGAACATCCAGGACTAGCGGGGGGGCCTTTAGATGAGCAGTTCTTC. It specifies CAWEHPGLAGGPLDEQFF.

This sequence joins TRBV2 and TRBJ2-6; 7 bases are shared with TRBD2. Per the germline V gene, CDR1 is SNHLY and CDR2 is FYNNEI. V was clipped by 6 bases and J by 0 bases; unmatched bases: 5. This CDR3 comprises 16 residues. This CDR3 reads CASRRTGGSGANVLTF. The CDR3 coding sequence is TGTGCCAGCAGGAGAACGGGGGGCTCTGGGGCCAACGTCCTGACTTTC.

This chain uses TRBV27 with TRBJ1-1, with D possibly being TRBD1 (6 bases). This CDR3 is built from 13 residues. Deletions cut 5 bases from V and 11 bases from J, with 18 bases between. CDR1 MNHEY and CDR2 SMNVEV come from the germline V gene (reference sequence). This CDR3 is CASSPQGPLLAFF. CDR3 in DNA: TGTGCCAGCAGTCCGCAGGGGCCGTTATTGGCTTTCTTT.

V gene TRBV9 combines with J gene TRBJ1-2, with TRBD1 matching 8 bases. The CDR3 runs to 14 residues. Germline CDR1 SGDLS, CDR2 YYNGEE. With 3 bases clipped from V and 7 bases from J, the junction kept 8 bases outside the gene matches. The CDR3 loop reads CASSGGQVPVGYTF. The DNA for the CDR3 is TGTGCCAGCAGCGGGGGACAGGTCCCGGTTGGCTACACCTTC. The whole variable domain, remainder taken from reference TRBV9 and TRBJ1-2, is DSGVTQTPKHLITATGQRVTLRCSPRSGDLSVYWYQQSLDQGLQFLIQYYNGEERAKGNILERFSAQQFPDLHSELNLSSLELGDSALYFCASSGGQVPVGYTFGSGTRLTVV.

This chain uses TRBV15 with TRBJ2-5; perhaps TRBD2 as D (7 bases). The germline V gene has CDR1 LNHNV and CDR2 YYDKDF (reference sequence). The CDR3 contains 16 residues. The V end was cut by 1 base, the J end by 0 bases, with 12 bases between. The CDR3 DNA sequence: TGTGCCACCAGCAGAGCCCGGGGGGCGTACCAAGAGACCCAGTACTTC. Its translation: CATSRARGAYQETQYF.

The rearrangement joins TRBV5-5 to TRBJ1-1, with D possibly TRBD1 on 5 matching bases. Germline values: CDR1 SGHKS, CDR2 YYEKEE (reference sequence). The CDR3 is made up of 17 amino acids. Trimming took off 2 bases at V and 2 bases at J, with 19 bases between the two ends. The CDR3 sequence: CASSLGRARTLNTEAFF. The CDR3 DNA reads TGTGCCAGCAGCTTAGGCAGGGCACGTACCCTTAACACTGAAGCTTTCTTT.

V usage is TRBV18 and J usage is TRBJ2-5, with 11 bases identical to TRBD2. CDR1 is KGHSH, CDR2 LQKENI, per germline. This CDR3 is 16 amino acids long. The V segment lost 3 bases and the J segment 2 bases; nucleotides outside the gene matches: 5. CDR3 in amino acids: CASSPRLAGSQETQYF. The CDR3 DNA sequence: TGTGCCAGCTCACCTAGACTAGCGGGGAGTCAAGAGACCCAGTACTTC.

The CDR3 region is CASSLENRYTDTQYF. DNA of the CDR3: TGCGCCAGCAGCTTGGAAAACAGGTACACAGATACGCAGTATTTT. The rearrangement links TRBV5-1 to TRBJ2-3, with a weak D call TRBD1 (5 bases). The CDR3 runs to 15 residues. In germline, CDR1 is SGHRS, CDR2 YFSETQ. Trimming cost V 0 bases and J 2 bases, with 10 bases left between them.

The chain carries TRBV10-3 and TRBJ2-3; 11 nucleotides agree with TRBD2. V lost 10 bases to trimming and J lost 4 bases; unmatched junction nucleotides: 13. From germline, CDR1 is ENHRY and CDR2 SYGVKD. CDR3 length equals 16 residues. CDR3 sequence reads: CATGSSGGEGSDTQYF. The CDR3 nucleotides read TGTGCCACAGGGAGTAGCGGGGGGGAGGGATCAGATACGCAGTATTTT.

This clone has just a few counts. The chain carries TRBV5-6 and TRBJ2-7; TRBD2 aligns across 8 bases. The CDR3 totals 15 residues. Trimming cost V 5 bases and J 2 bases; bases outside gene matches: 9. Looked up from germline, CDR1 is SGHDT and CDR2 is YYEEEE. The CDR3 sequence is CASSLGLAPTYEQYF. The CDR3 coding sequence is TGTGCCAGCAGTTTAGGACTAGCCCCGACCTACGAGCAGTACTTC.

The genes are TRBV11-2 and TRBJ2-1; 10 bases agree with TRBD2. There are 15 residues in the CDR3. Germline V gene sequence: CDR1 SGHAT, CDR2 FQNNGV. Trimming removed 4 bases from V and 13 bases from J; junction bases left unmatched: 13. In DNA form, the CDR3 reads TGTGCCAGCAGCTCCCATGCGAGCGGGGGGGCCGAACAGTTCTTC. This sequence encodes CASSSHASGGAEQFF.

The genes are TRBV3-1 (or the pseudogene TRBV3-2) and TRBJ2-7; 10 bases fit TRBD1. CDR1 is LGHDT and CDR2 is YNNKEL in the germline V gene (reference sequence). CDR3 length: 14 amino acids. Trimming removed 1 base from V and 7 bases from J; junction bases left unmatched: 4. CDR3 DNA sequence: TGTGCCAGCAGCCAAGTGGAGGGACAGGGGGAGCAGTACTTC. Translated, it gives CASSQVEGQGEQYF.

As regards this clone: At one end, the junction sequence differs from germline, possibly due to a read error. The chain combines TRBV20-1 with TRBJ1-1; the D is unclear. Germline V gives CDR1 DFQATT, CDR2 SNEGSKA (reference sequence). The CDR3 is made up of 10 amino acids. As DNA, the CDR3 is TGCAGCGCTAACCGAGGTGAAGCTTTCTTT. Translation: CSANRGEAFF.

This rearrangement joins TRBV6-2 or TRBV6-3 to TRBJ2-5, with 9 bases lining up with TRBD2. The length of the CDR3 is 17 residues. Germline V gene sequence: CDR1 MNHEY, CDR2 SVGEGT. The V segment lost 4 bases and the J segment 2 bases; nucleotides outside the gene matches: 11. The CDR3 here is CASSSWTSALFQETQYF. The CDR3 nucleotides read TGTGCCAGCAGTTCCTGGACTAGCGCGCTATTTCAAGAGACCCAGTACTTC.

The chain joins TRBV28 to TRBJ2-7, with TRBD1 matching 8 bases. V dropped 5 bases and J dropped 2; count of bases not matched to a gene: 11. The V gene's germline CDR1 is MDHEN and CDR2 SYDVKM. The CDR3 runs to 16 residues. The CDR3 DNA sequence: TGTGCCAGCAGTCCACGACAGGGGCGATTCACCTACGAGCAGTACTTC. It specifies CASSPRQGRFTYEQYF.

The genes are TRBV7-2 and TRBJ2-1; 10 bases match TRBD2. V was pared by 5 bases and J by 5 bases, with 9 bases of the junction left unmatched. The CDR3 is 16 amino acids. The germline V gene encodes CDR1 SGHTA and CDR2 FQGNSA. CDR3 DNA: TGTGCCAGCAGCCTTAATAGCGGGGGGACAAACAATGAGCAGTTCTTC. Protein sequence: CASSLNSGGTNNEQFF. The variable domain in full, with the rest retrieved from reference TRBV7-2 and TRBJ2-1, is GAGVSQSPSNKVTEKGKDVELRCDPISGHTALYWYRQSLGQGLEFLIYFQGNSAPDKSGLPSDRFSAERTGGSVSTLTIQRTQQEDSAVYLCASSLNSGGTNNEQFFGPGTRLTVL.